This T cell receptor beta chain was obtained from a study of blood T cell repertoires in COVID-19. Study-level background: Donors in the United States, Italy and Spain gave samples during acute or convalescent COVID-19. In each case, the material was cDNA or gDNA derived from T cells, B-cell-depleted T cells, or PBMCs.

The germline V gene encodes CDR1 SGHKS and CDR2 YYEKEE (reference sequence). This CDR3 is 17 amino acids long. J was trimmed by 2 bases and V by 2 bases; bases with no gene match: 12. Data came from immunoSEQ multiplex PCR; TCRdb stores just in-frame clones and leaves some out. There are roughly 250,000 clones in the sample; approximately 89% occur only once, and around 3% lies in the top ten. The age range of participants was about 18 to 100 years, with residence in about two dozen US areas. This TCR derives from a woman aged 40 to 55 who had been exposed to COVID-19. The J gene is TRBJ2-5, the V gene TRBV5-5; TRBD1 matches at 7 bases. Source material: PBMCs or T cells enriched from blood (not recorded which). The CDR3 DNA reads as TGTGCCAGCAGCTTATTTAGAGTGTCAGGGGGACAAGAGACCCAGTACTTC. Its translation is CASSLFRVSGGQETQYF.